This T cell receptor (beta chain) was recorded in a study of blood T cell repertoires in COVID-19. TCRdb's table, derived via immunoSEQ multiplex PCR, lists solely in-frame clones and lacks some. The sample records roughly 40,000 clones, under 80% being singletons. This CDR3 is 17 amino acids long. The V gene end was trimmed by 4 bases and the J gene end by 4 bases; junction bases not matched to a gene: 9. Germline V gives CDR1 SGHRS, CDR2 YFSETQ. The TCR was taken from a man older than 75 with acute or convalescent COVID-19. This chain links TRBV5-1 with TRBJ2-6, with 9 bases identical to TRBD2. The sequenced sample was peripheral blood. CDR3 DNA: TGCGCCAGCAGCACATTAGCGGGAGCGGCCGGGGCCAACGTCCTGACTTTC. This translates into CASSTLAGAAGANVLTF.